This T cell receptor beta chain is from a study of blood T cell repertoires in COVID-19. Across the study: COVID-19 samples from acute and convalescent phases originated in the United States, Italy and Spain. T cells, B-cell-depleted T cells, or PBMCs provided the cDNA or gDNA that served as material.

CDR1 is SGHTA and CDR2 is FQGNSA in the germline V gene. V was pared by 0 bases and J by 3 bases, with 9 bases between. The length of the CDR3 is 15 residues. Some clones are missing from TCRdb's copy, which holds only in-frame ones; the method was immunoSEQ multiplex PCR. The sample includes 200,000 to 250,000 clones, 86% of them seen just once. The clonotype originates from an elderly man with acute or convalescent COVID-19. The material sequenced was peripheral blood. The V call is TRBV7-2, the J call TRBJ1-5, with unresolved D. CDR3 DNA: TGTGCCAGCAGCTTAGCCCCAGGCTACAATCAGCCCCAGCATTTT. It codes for CASSLAPGYNQPQHF.